The 3 T cell receptor beta chains reported below all come from one sample, sequenced in a study of blood T cells in healthy people across ages (dated by TCRdb to the mid-2010s). The library relied on 5' RACE. TCRdb shows the sequencer as Illumina HiSeq 2500. The second PCR ran for about 7 to 11 cycles and used a J-beta primer mix along with a sample-barcoded 5' primer. TCRdb reprocessed the public reads (quality trimming at Q25 with fastp, clone calling with MiXCR) and kept in-frame beta chains. Rows merge per CDR3 protein into single entries with the most common DNA and genes. A total of hundreds of thousands of distinct CDR3 sequences appear in this sample, more than 35% of them only once. The ten largest clones capture approximately 18% of the sample. Sequencing used blood. The receptors were sampled from a man at least 80 years old in good health.

The rearrangement links TRBV7-9 to TRBJ2-6, with D perhaps matching TRBD1 or TRBD2 (5 bases each). The CDR3 sequence is 17 residues long. Germline assignment: CDR1 SEHNR and CDR2 FQNEAQ (reference sequence). V dropped 3 bases and J dropped 4 bases, with 16 bases sitting between them. Written as DNA, the CDR3 is TGTGCCAGCAGCTTGGGGACCACTGAGACGGGGGCCAACGTCCTGACTTTC. The encoded protein is CASSLGTTETGANVLTF.

Here the CDR3 reads CASTSSSGSLYEQYF. CDR3 DNA sequence: TGTGCCAGCACATCGTCTAGCGGGAGCCTCTACGAGCAGTACTTC. J is TRBJ2-7 and V is TRBV28, with TRBD2 identical over 10 bases. J lost 3 bases, V lost 7 bases, and 9 bases had no gene match. Germline CDR1 is MDHEN and CDR2 is SYDVKM. CDR3 length: 15 amino acids.

The sample holds many counts of this clonotype. V usage is TRBV10-3 and J usage is TRBJ2-7; 7 positions agree with TRBD2. The CDR3 sequence is 12 residues long. Germline V gene data show CDR1 as ENHRY and CDR2 as SYGVKD. Trimming cost V 6 bases and J 9 bases; bases outside gene matches: 8. The CDR3 protein is CAIRGTTGGQYF. CDR3 in DNA: TGTGCCATCAGAGGGACTACTGGCGGGCAGTACTTC.